This T cell receptor (beta chain) was retrieved from a study of OX40 agonist ivuxolimab in advanced cancers. Study information: Aged about 23 to 80 with a mean of approximately 60 years, they were around 79% male.

This CDR3 is built from 17 residues. Germline CDR1 SEHNR, CDR2 FQNEAQ (reference sequence). Trimming took off 0 bases at V and 0 bases at J, with 13 bases between the two ends. Sequencing used immunoSEQ multiplex PCR; TCRdb keeps in-frame clones, though not all of them. Altogether 55,000 to 75,000 clones are present, roughly 80% being singletons, with the ten largest covering about 11%. This clone was counted between two and nine times. J is TRBJ2-3 and V is TRBV7-9; tentatively, D is TRBD2 (6 bases). This sample comprised CD4+ or CD8+ T cells sorted from blood, obtained in a trial of the OX40 agonist ivuxolimab. The receptor was isolated from an adult with an advanced solid tumor such as melanoma, head and neck, liver or kidney cancer. Here the CDR3 DNA reads TGTGCCAGCAGCTTAGCGCGGGCGGGAACTAGCACAGATACGCAGTATTTT. This translates into CASSLARAGTSTDTQYF.